The clone carrying this TCR beta chain was seen a few times. Authors' data handling: Nucleated cell counts were estimated from reference gene primer amplification. TCRdb's table, derived via immunoSEQ multiplex PCR, lists solely in-frame clones and lacks some. That table gives V, J and clone size, and the DNA gave D and trimming. The top ten hold about 1.2% of the sample, which has some 380,000 clones, approximately 77% seen once. This sample was included in a study of blood T cell repertoires in COVID-19. Study in general: The samples span acute and convalescent COVID-19 from the United States, Italy and Spain. The analysed material was cDNA or gDNA that came from T cells, B-cell-depleted T cells, or PBMCs.

This CDR3 contains 16 residues. The V gene end was trimmed by 4 bases and the J gene end by 1 base; junction bases not matched to a gene: 7. Germline assignment: CDR1 MDHEN and CDR2 SYDVKM. Sequencing was carried out using peripheral blood. This chain uses TRBV28 with TRBJ2-3; 8 bases map to TRBD2. This sequence was found in a human donor with acute or convalescent COVID-19. The donor label of this sample is uncertain. The CDR3 loop is CASSSPAAGGTDTQYF. As DNA, the CDR3 is TGTGCCAGCAGTTCCCCCGCAGCGGGGGGCACAGATACGCAGTATTTT.